The sample holds many counts of the clone carrying this TCR beta chain. Its matching antigen is unknown. This specimen comes from a study of CD8 T cells in ankylosing spondylitis. Study results and caveats: Disease-linked clones, CD8+, were relatively rare in peripheral blood. Seemingly characteristic of ankylosing spondylitis blood was a TCR beta motif consisting of eight highly homologous variants.

Trimming stripped 3 bases from V and 8 bases from J, with 10 bases between. The CDR3 runs 12 residues. In making TCR beta libraries, quantitative 5'-RACE with molecular barcodes was used. TCRdb reprocessed the 5' RACE reads with MiXCR, giving one entry per CDR3 protein. Among about 500,000 distinct CDR3 sequences listed, 12% were seen once. This chain uses TRBV12-3 or TRBV12-4 with TRBJ1-2; D is undetermined. Sequenced: blood, either unsorted or a sorted T cell fraction (not recorded which). The receptor was derived from a male donor with ankylosing spondylitis. CDR3 protein: CASSLQAGGYTF. The DNA of the CDR3 is TGTGCCAGCAGTTTGCAGGCGGGAGGCTACACCTTC.